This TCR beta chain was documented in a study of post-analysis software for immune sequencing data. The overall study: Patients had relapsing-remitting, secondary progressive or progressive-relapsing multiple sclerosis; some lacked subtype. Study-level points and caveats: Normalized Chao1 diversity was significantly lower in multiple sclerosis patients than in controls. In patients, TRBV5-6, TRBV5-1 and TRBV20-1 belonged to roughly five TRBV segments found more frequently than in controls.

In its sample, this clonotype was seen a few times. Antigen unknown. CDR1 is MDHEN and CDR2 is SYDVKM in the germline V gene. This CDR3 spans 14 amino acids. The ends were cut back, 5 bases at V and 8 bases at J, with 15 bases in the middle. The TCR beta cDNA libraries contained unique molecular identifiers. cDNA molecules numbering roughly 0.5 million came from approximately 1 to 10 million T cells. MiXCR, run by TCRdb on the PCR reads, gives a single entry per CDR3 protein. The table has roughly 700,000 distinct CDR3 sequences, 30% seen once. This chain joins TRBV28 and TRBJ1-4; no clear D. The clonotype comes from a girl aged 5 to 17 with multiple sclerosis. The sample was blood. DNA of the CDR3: TGTGCCAGCAGTGCCCAGACACTGGGCGAAAAACTGTTTTTT. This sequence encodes CASSAQTLGEKLFF.